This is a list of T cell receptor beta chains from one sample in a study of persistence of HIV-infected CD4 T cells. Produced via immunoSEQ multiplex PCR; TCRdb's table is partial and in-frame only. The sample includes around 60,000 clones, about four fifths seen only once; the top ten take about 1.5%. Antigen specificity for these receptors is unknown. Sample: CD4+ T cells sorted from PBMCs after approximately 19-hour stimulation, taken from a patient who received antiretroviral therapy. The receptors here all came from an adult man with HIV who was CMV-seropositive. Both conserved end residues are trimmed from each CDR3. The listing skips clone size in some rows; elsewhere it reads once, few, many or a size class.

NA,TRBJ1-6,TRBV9,ASSARDSNSPLH
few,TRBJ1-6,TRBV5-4,ASSLVGRSSPLH
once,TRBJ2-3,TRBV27,ASSGGISTDTQY
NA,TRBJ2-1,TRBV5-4,ASSWDSEQF
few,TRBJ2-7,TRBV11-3,ASSWGETGEQY
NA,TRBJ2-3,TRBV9,ASSRDSRMGSDTQY
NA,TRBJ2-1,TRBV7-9,ASSLLNEQF
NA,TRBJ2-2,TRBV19,ASRGRATGELF
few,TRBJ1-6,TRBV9,ASSAGTVNSPLH
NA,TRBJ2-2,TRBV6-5,ASQEQGRNTGELF
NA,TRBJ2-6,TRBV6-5,ASSYSGGPGANVLT
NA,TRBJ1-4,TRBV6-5,ASSSNDEKLF
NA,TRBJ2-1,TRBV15,ATSRPGQGNTEQF
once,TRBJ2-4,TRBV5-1,ASSLTETGAVKNIQY
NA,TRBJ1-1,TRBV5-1,ASSLGDRGLGIEAF
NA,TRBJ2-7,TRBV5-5,ASSLIPRRDRGYEQY
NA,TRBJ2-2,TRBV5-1,ASSLVPLGTGELF
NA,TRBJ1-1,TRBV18,ASSPRTGDVGTEAF
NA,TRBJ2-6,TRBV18,ASSQLPGHLSTGANVLT
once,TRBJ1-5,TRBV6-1,ASSEQGRNQPQH
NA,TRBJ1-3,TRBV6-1,ASSERSFSGNTIY
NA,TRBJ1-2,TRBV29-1,SVGATRARDYT
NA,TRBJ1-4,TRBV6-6,ASSRQTSNEKLF
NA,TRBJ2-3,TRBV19,ASSPDRVGGTQY
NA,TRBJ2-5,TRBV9,ASSADRRETQY
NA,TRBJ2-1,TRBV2,ASSEPPWDRDRNEQF
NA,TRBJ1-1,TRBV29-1,SVDGGNTEAF
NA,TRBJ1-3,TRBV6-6,AIAGGGVGNTIY
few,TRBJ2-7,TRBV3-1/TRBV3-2,ASSLGRGYEQY
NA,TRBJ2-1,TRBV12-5,ASGAGLAGGSSYNEQF
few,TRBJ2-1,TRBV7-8,ASSLDRTEQF
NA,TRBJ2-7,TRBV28,ASSLVSDYEQY
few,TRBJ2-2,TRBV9,ASSVDRGLTGELF
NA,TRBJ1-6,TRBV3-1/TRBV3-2,ASSQGALHSPLH
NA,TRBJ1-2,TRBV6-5,ASSYGWGQPFYGYT
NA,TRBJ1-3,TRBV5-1,ASRIMGSGNTIY
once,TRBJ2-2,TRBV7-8,ASTLDRLGTGELF
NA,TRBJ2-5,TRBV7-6,ASSLNPRASIQETQY
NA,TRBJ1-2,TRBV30,AGGRAGRGYT
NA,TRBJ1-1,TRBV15,ATSRAGGVFTF
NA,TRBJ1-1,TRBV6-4,ASSDLHPGIPVVVFGGRAF
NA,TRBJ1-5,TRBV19,ASSASNPSTSSNQPQH
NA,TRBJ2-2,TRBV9,ASSKGQGAGELF
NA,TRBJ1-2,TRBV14,ASSQGLGTGSGYT
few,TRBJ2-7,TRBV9,ASSYGGTGSDEQY
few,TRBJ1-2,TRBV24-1,ATSDRGGYGYT
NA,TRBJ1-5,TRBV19,ASSIAGVSNQPQH
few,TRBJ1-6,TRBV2,ASVATGNGSPLH
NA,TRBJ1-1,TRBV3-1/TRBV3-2,ASSPGQGSTEAF
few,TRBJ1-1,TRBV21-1,ASRQIMNTEAF
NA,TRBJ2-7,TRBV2,ASSDGGRRSYEQY
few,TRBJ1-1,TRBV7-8,ASSSGQAGTEAF
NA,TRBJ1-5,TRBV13,ASSLGTAQPQH
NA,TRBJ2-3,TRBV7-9,ASSRTSGGTTSTDTQY
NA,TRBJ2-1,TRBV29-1,SVKTGGVGNEQF
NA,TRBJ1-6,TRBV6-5,ASRVQGTNNSPLH
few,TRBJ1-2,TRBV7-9,ASSLWDRGRGYGYT
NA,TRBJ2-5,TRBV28,ASSPTGRVGQETQY
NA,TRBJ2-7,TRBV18,ASSPDSRTYEQY
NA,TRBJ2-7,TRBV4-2,ASSHPTGATNEQY